The 20 T cell receptor beta chains below come from one sample, sequenced in a study of shared clonotypes between healthy human individuals. The protocol was immunoSEQ multiplex PCR, while the TCRdb copy is restricted to in-frame clones and leaves out a portion. This repertoire shows about half a million clones, approximately 78% found once; its top ten account for more than 10%. The specimen sequenced was PBMCs. These receptor sequences come from a woman aged 40 to 55 in good health. Some clones in this sample may be carry-over from other donors' samples.

The chain has TRBV10-2 and TRBJ1-5, with 12 nucleotides matching TRBD1. The ends lost 8 bases at V and 3 bases at J; junction bases unmatched: 11. Germline V gives CDR1 WSHSY, CDR2 SAAADI. The CDR3 has 17 residues. The CDR3 protein is CASGTGTGGAYNQPQHF. For the CDR3, the DNA is TGCGCCAGCGGTACCGGGACAGGGGGCGCATACAATCAGCCCCAGCATTTT.

The rearrangement joins TRBV7-3 to TRBJ2-2; D not certain. The germline V gene encodes CDR1 SGHTA and CDR2 FQGTGA. The CDR3 totals 15 residues. Trimming took 4 bases from V and 4 from J, leaving 13 bases between them. CDR3 sequence reads: CASSSHPGGTGELFF. The CDR3 coding sequence is TGTGCCAGCAGCTCACACCCGGGCGGCACCGGGGAGCTGTTTTTT. The entire variable domain, with the rest obtained from reference TRBV7-3 and TRBJ2-2, is as follows: GAGVSQTPSNKVTEKGKYVELRCDPISGHTALYWYRQSLGQGPEFLIYFQGTGAADDSGLPNDRFFAVRPEGSVSTLKIQRTERGDSAVYLCASSSHPGGTGELFFGEGSRLTVL.

Comments on this clone: Other DNA sequences in this specimen translate into the identical CDR3. The chain has TRBV7-2 and TRBJ1-2; 8 positions agree with TRBD1. CDR1 is SGHTA, CDR2 FQGNSA, per germline. The CDR3 spans 13 residues. V dropped 5 bases and J dropped 3; count of bases not matched to a gene: 2. The CDR3 DNA reads as TGTGCCAGCAGCGACAGGGGTGACTATGGCTACACCTTC. This gives the protein CASSDRGDYGYTF.

Notes on this clone: The same CDR3 is also encoded by other DNA sequences in this sample. This chain uses TRBV27 with TRBJ2-5; D uncertain. This CDR3 is 11 amino acids long. The V gene lost 6 bases and the J gene lost 4 bases, with 6 bases spanning the gap. Germline V gives CDR1 MNHEY, CDR2 SMNVEV (reference sequence). This CDR3 is CASSSGETQYF. The CDR3 nucleotides are TGTGCCAGCAGCTCTGGAGAGACCCAGTACTTC.

This sequence joins TRBV5-1 and TRBJ2-5, with D possibly matching TRBD1 (5 bases). This CDR3 has 13 amino acids. CDR1 and CDR2 (germline): SGHRS, YFSETQ. V lost 0 bases and J 4 bases, leaving 7 bases between the germline ends. The CDR3 nucleotides are TGCGCCAGCAGCTTGGCAGGGCCAGAGACCCAGTACTTC. Protein sequence: CASSLAGPETQYF.

Worth noting for this clone: Just one base apart from a much larger clone, this may be a read error. This specimen includes other DNA sequences encoding the same CDR3. This chain connects TRBV6-5 to TRBJ1-1, with TRBD1 matching over 12 bases. The CDR3 length is 15 residues. Germline loops: CDR1 MNHEY, CDR2 SVGAGI. J lost 1 base, V lost 8 bases, and 5 bases had no gene match. DNA of the CDR3: TGTGCCAGCCGGGACAGGGGGCGGGGGAACACTGAAGCTTTCTTT. Encoded protein: CASRDRGRGNTEAFF.

The chain employs TRBV5-6 and TRBJ1-5; D remains unclear. The CDR3 totals 13 residues. The V gene's germline CDR1 is SGHDT and CDR2 YYEEEE. V dropped 4 bases and J dropped 6 bases, with 11 bases sitting between them. The CDR3 loop reads CASSKTWGQPQHF. CDR3 DNA sequence: TGTGCCAGCAGCAAGACATGGGGTCAGCCCCAGCATTTT.

Written as DNA, the CDR3 is TGCGCCAGCAGCCAAACTAGCGGCACAGATACGCAGTATTTT. This codes for CASSQTSGTDTQYF. This chain uses TRBV5-1 with TRBJ2-3; 7 bases match TRBD2. The J segment lost 1 base and the V segment lost 4 bases, leaving 3 bases of the junction unmatched. Germline assignment: CDR1 SGHRS and CDR2 YFSETQ. CDR3 length: 14 amino acids.

The rearrangement links TRBV10-3 to TRBJ2-7; weak D call: TRBD2 (6 bases). Germline CDR1 and CDR2: ENHRY and SYGVKD. V gave up 2 bases and J gave up 5 bases, with 13 bases separating them. The CDR3 sequence is 14 residues long. The CDR3: CAISEAGTPNEQYF. CDR3 DNA: TGTGCCATCAGTGAGGCCGGGACTCCTAACGAGCAGTACTTC.

This clone has a count of ten or more. This chain joins TRBV5-5 and TRBJ2-1; possible D gene TRBD2, 5 bases. Germline V gives CDR1 SGHKS, CDR2 YYEKEE (reference sequence). V lost 1 base, J lost 0 bases, and 14 bases lay in between. There are 17 residues in the CDR3. The DNA for the CDR3 is TGTGCCAGCAGCTTGAGACTACAAGACCGCTCCTACAATGAGCAGTTCTTC. Translating it yields CASSLRLQDRSYNEQFF. The variable domain in full, with the rest retrieved from reference TRBV5-5 and TRBJ2-1, is DAGVTQSPTHLIKTRGQQVTLRCSPISGHKSVSWYQQVLGQGPQFIFQYYEKEERGRGNFPDRFSARQFPNYSSELNVNALLLGDSALYLCASSLRLQDRSYNEQFFGPGTRLTVL.

This clone has more than one count but fewer than ten. This rearrangement joins TRBV29-1 to TRBJ2-1, with 14 bases matching TRBD2. The germline CDR1 and CDR2 sequences are SQVTM and ANQGSEA. CDR3 size: 15 residues. V lost 6 bases, J lost 3 bases, and 4 bases stayed unmatched. CDR3 sequence: CSVAGLAGVYNEQFF. The CDR3 nucleotides read TGCAGCGTCGCGGGACTAGCGGGAGTCTACAATGAGCAGTTCTTC.

This clone was counted between two and nine times. The V and J genes are TRBV7-8 and TRBJ1-2; D is perhaps TRBD1 (5 bases). V was cut by 0 bases and J by 4 bases, with 9 bases left in between. Per the germline V gene, CDR1 is SGHVS and CDR2 is FQNEAQ. This CDR3 is built from 14 residues. This CDR3 reads CASSLAGTAYGYTF. CDR3 bases: TGTGCCAGCAGCTTAGCCGGGACGGCCTATGGCTACACCTTC.

Turning to this clone: The sample carries other DNA sequences with the same CDR3. The chain has TRBV28 and TRBJ2-7; perhaps TRBD2 as D (6 bases). From germline, CDR1 is MDHEN and CDR2 SYDVKM. This CDR3 has 13 residues. Deletions cut 3 bases from V and 2 bases from J, with 8 bases between. The CDR3 region is CASSFGGTYEQYF. The CDR3 DNA reads as TGTGCCAGCAGTTTTGGGGGGACCTACGAGCAGTACTTC.

This CDR3 reads CASGLGQGDGYTF. CDR3 sequence (DNA): TGTGCTAGTGGTTTGGGACAGGGGGATGGCTACACCTTC. The chain uses TRBV12-5 and TRBJ1-2; TRBD1 agrees at 9 bases. This CDR3 is built from 13 residues. Trimming cost V 1 base and J 6 bases; bases outside gene matches: 0. Germline CDR1 and CDR2: LGHNT and FRNRAP.

The chain recombines TRBV7-2 with TRBJ2-2; no clear D. V lost 6 bases and J lost 6, with 11 bases in between. CDR3 length: 13 residues. Germline-derived CDR1 and CDR2 are SGHTA and FQGNSA. CDR3: CASRLTIAGELFF. CDR3 in DNA: TGTGCCAGCAGGCTGACAATTGCCGGGGAGCTGTTTTTT.

The V call is TRBV14, the J call TRBJ2-1; D is unclear. Trimming took 0 bases from V and 4 from J, leaving 7 bases between them. The CDR3 runs 14 residues. CDR1 and CDR2 from the germline V gene are SGHDN and FVKESK. The CDR3 region has the DNA TGTGCCAGCAGCCAAGATCTACTTTACAATGAGCAGTTCTTC. Translating it yields CASSQDLLYNEQFF.

V usage is TRBV11-2 and J usage is TRBJ2-1; tentatively, D is TRBD1 or TRBD2 (5 bases each). CDR3 length: 15 residues. The V gene lost 0 bases and the J gene lost 8 bases, with 14 bases spanning the gap. In germline, CDR1 is SGHAT, CDR2 FQNNGV. CDR3 residues: CASSLEGREVDEQFF. Here the CDR3 DNA reads TGTGCCAGCAGCTTAGAGGGACGGGAAGTCGATGAGCAGTTCTTC.

Comment on this clone: A read error is possible here, since a much larger clone lies one base away. The chain employs TRBV5-1 and TRBJ2-1; the D gene could be TRBD1 or TRBD2 (5 bases each). The ends were cut back, 6 bases at V and 9 bases at J, with 19 bases in the middle. This CDR3 spans 14 amino acids. Germline values: CDR1 SGHRS, CDR2 YFSETQ. The CDR3 coding sequence is TGCGCCAGCAACGGCCCCGGGACGGTGGTTGAGCAGTTCTTC. Translated, it gives CASNGPGTVVEQFF.

With respect to this clone: Distinct nucleotide sequences in the sample also encode this CDR3. J is TRBJ2-1 and V is TRBV5-6; no firm D call. The V gene lost 0 bases and the J gene lost 0 bases, with 1 base spanning the gap. Germline CDR1 is SGHDT and CDR2 is YYEEEE. This CDR3 contains 13 residues. The CDR3 coding sequence is TGTGCCAGCAGCTTGGCCTCCTACAATGAGCAGTTCTTC. Residues: CASSLASYNEQFF.

The genes are TRBV5-6 and TRBJ1-2; D call uncertain. V lost 4 bases and J lost 2, with 9 bases in between. Per the germline V gene, CDR1 is SGHDT and CDR2 is YYEEEE. CDR3 size: 13 residues. CDR3 nucleotides: TGTGCCAGCAGCACTGACGGAAACTATGGCTACACCTTC. This translates into CASSTDGNYGYTF. Full variable domain (missing parts from reference TRBV5-6 and TRBJ1-2): DAGVTQSPTHLIKTRGQQVTLRCSPKSGHDTVSWYQQALGQGPQFIFQYYEEEERQRGNFPDRFSGHQFPNYSSELNVNALLLGDSALYLCASSTDGNYGYTFGSGTRLTVV.